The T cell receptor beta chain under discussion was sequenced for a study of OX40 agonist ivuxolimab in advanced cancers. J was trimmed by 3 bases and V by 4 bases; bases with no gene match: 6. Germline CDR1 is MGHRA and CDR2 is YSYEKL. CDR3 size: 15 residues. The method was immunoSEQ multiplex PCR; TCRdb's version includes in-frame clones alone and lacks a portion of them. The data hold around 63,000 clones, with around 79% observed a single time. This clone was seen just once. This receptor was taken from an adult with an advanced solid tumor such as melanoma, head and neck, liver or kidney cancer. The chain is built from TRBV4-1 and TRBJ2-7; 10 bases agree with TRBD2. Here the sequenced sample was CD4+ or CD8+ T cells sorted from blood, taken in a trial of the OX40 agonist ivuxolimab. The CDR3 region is CASSPEASGSYEQYF. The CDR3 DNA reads TGCGCCAGCAGCCCGGAAGCTAGCGGGAGCTACGAGCAGTACTTC.